The 20 T cell receptor beta chains below were found in one sample sequenced in a study of cytomegalovirus exposure and HLA in healthy donors. Assay used: immunoSEQ multiplex PCR; TCRdb lists only in-frame clones, some missing. The data contain about 150,000 clones, over 80% of them seen just once; the ten biggest clones take up 6.2%. Source material: PBMCs. Source of these receptors: a woman in her 30s in good health and CMV-seropositive.

This sequence joins TRBV5-4 and TRBJ2-5; 9 bases fit TRBD2. V shed 0 bases and J 5 bases; nucleotides not matched to a gene: 11. The length of the CDR3 is 17 residues. Germline CDR1 SGHNT, CDR2 YYREEE (reference sequence). The CDR3 here is CASSLVMLAGVRETQYF. CDR3 DNA: TGTGCCAGCAGCTTGGTGATGTTAGCGGGGGTACGGGAGACCCAGTACTTC.

This chain joins TRBV5-1 and TRBJ2-5, with TRBD2 matching over 9 bases. Trimming took 2 bases from V and 5 from J; bases not matched to a gene: 10. This CDR3 is 16 amino acids long. CDR1 and CDR2 from the germline V gene are SGHRS and YFSETQ. The DNA for the CDR3 is TGCGCCAGCAGCTTACTTAGAGCGGGAGGTCAGGAGACCCAGTACTTC. Its translation is CASSLLRAGGQETQYF.

The CDR3 nucleotides read TGTGCCAGCAGCTTCGACAGGAGCTATGAAGCTTTCTTT. As protein: CASSFDRSYEAFF. The chain recombines TRBV7-3 with TRBJ1-1, with D perhaps matching TRBD1 (6 bases). Germline CDR1 reads SGHTA; CDR2 reads FQGTGA. The CDR3 spans 13 residues. V lost 3 bases and J 7 bases, leaving 12 bases between the germline ends.

The V call is TRBV27, the J call TRBJ2-1; 13 bases line up with TRBD2. The CDR3 totals 23 residues. Per germline, CDR1 MNHEY and CDR2 SMNVEV (reference sequence). V shed 5 bases and J 2 bases; nucleotides not matched to a gene: 24. In DNA, the CDR3 is TGTGCCAGCAGTGTTAAGGGACAGGGGTTTCCGGGACTAGCGGGGATCGCCTACAATGAGCAGTTCTTC. It yields the protein CASSVKGQGFPGLAGIAYNEQFF.

The V gene is TRBV19, the J gene TRBJ2-7, with TRBD2 matching 12 bases. The CDR3 has 15 residues. The V gene end was trimmed by 5 bases and the J gene end by 0 bases; junction bases not matched to a gene: 2. CDR1 and CDR2 from the germline V gene are LNHDA and SQIVND (reference sequence). The CDR3 loop reads CASSPGLAGSYEQYF. The CDR3 nucleotides read TGTGCCAGTAGTCCGGGACTAGCGGGCTCCTACGAGCAGTACTTC.

The chain employs TRBV28 and TRBJ1-6, with a possible D match to TRBD1 (5 bases). The CDR3 loop spans 14 amino acids. V lost 6 bases and J lost 7, with 13 bases in between. The germline V gene encodes CDR1 MDHEN and CDR2 SYDVKM. DNA of the CDR3: TGTGCCAGCAGCTCGCCCCCAGGGAATTCACCCCTCCACTTT. It is translated as CASSSPPGNSPLHF.

The rearrangement joins TRBV5-6 to TRBJ1-2; D gene unclear. The CDR3 sequence is 14 residues long. The V gene lost 4 bases and the J gene lost 5 bases, with 15 bases spanning the gap. The V gene's germline CDR1 is SGHDT and CDR2 YYEEEE. The CDR3 protein is CASSPSEEPYGYTF. CDR3 coding DNA: TGTGCCAGCAGCCCCTCCGAGGAACCTTATGGCTACACCTTC.

The genes are TRBV7-9 and TRBJ2-3; D is perhaps TRBD2 (5 bases). The CDR3 contains 15 residues. CDR1 and CDR2 from the germline V gene are SEHNR and FQNEAQ (reference sequence). Trimming left V 4 bases short and J 2 bases short, with 13 bases between. CDR3 coding DNA: TGTGCCAGCAGCTCAGGACTCGAGTACACAGATACGCAGTATTTT. This translates into CASSSGLEYTDTQYF.

CDR3 nucleotides: TGTGCCAGCAGTGAATCGCCGGGGGGGCACAATGAGCAGTTCTTC. It translates to CASSESPGGHNEQFF. The chain carries TRBV2 and TRBJ2-1, with TRBD2 matching 8 bases. The CDR3 runs to 15 residues. Germline V gene sequence: CDR1 SNHLY, CDR2 FYNNEI. The ends lost 2 bases at V and 5 bases at J; junction bases unmatched: 5.

V is TRBV4-1 and J is TRBJ2-1; D is perhaps TRBD1 (5 bases). Trimming left V 1 base short and J 4 bases short, with 23 bases between. The CDR3 loop spans 19 amino acids. CDR1 is MGHRA, CDR2 YSYEKL, per germline. The CDR3 region is CASSQVAQQAKRSYNEQFF. The CDR3, as DNA: TGCGCCAGCAGCCAAGTCGCTCAACAGGCAAAAAGGTCGTACAATGAGCAGTTCTTC.

The chain uses TRBV27 and TRBJ2-2, with 9 bases matching TRBD2. J was trimmed by 6 bases and V by 5 bases; bases with no gene match: 7. The germline CDR1 and CDR2 sequences are MNHEY and SMNVEV (reference sequence). CDR3 length equals 15 residues. The CDR3 nucleotides are TGTGCCAGCAGTGCGGGGGGGGCCCGGGCCGGGGAGCTGTTTTTT. This codes for CASSAGGARAGELFF.

J is TRBJ1-1 and V is TRBV5-1, with D possibly matching TRBD1 (6 bases). Trimming stripped 3 bases from V and 4 bases from J, with 13 bases between. The CDR3 totals 14 residues. The germline gives CDR1 SGHRS, CDR2 YFSETQ. CDR3 nucleotide sequence: TGCGCCAGCAGCTATGGAACAGGGATCACTGAAGCTTTCTTT. This codes for CASSYGTGITEAFF.

The J gene is TRBJ2-1, the V gene TRBV19; D call uncertain. The germline gives CDR1 LNHDA, CDR2 SQIVND (reference sequence). CDR3 length: 16 amino acids. V gave up 5 bases and J gave up 3 bases, with 17 bases separating them. CDR3 protein: CASSLISTGYYNEQFF. The CDR3 bases are TGTGCCAGTAGTTTAATCTCAACGGGTTACTACAATGAGCAGTTCTTC. The variable domain in full, completed from reference TRBV19 and TRBJ2-1, reads DGGITQSPKYLFRKEGQNVTLSCEQNLNHDAMYWYRQDPGQGLRLIYYSQIVNDFQKGDIAEGYSVSREKKESFPLTVTSAQKNPTAFYLCASSLISTGYYNEQFFGPGTRLTVL.

The chain uses TRBV4-1 and TRBJ2-2; D is possibly TRBD1 (6 bases). Germline CDR1 reads MGHRA; CDR2 reads YSYEKL. The V end lost 0 bases, the J end lost 3 bases, and 8 bases lay between the germline ends. CDR3 length equals 15 residues. The CDR3: CASSQDNRDTGELFF. DNA of the CDR3: TGCGCCAGCAGCCAAGACAACAGGGACACCGGGGAGCTGTTTTTT.

The J gene is TRBJ2-7, the V gene TRBV6-1; D is unclear. The germline V gene encodes CDR1 MNHNS and CDR2 SASEGT. The V gene lost 8 bases and the J gene lost 3 bases, with 11 bases spanning the gap. This CDR3 is built from 12 residues. CDR3: CASSLTHYEQYF. DNA of the CDR3: TGTGCCAGCTCCCTCACACACTACGAGCAGTACTTC.

The V call is TRBV10-2, the J call TRBJ2-1; weak D call: TRBD2 (6 bases). Germline V lookup: CDR1 WSHSY, CDR2 SAAADI. This CDR3 spans 14 amino acids. V was trimmed by 2 bases and J by 5 bases, leaving 10 bases between them. The CDR3 sequence: CASSEIAGNNEQFF. CDR3 bases: TGCGCCAGCAGTGAGATTGCGGGGAACAATGAGCAGTTCTTC.

This chain joins TRBV6-1 and TRBJ1-6, with TRBD1 matching over 7 bases. Germline V CDR1 and CDR2: MNHNS, SASEGT. This CDR3 region has 14 residues. Trimming at V came to 5 bases and at J to 7 bases, leaving 5 bases not matched to a gene. For the CDR3, the DNA is TGTGCCAGCAGTCCAGGGGACAGCAATTCACCCCTCCACTTT. It is translated as CASSPGDSNSPLHF.

This sequence joins TRBV20-1 and TRBJ1-2, with 8 bases identical to TRBD1. Germline V CDR1 and CDR2: DFQATT, SNEGSKA (reference sequence). Unmatched junction bases numbered 4, after V lost 5 bases and J lost 8 bases. The CDR3 has 11 amino acids. The CDR3 is CSAGTGRGYTF. The CDR3 nucleotides read TGCAGTGCTGGGACAGGAAGAGGCTACACCTTC.

The chain joins TRBV4-1 to TRBJ1-5, with 9 bases matching TRBD1. The CDR3 is 18 amino acids. J lost 1 base, V lost 2 bases, and 9 bases had no gene match. Germline V CDR1 and CDR2: MGHRA, YSYEKL. The CDR3 DNA follows: TGCGCCAGCAGCCAATACCCACAGGGGGCAATGAGCAATCAGCCCCAGCATTTT. Protein: CASSQYPQGAMSNQPQHF.

This clone was found a few times. The chain couples TRBV5-1 to TRBJ1-1; D is possibly TRBD1 (6 bases). Trimming left V 4 bases short and J 5 bases short, with 21 bases between. The CDR3 is 16 residues long. Per the germline V gene, CDR1 is SGHRS and CDR2 is YFSETQ. For the CDR3, the DNA is TGCGCCAGCAGCCGCGACAGGACTGGGGGCGGGACTGAAGCTTTCTTT. This encodes CASSRDRTGGGTEAFF. Looking up the rest from reference TRBV5-1 and TRBJ1-1 gives the full variable domain: KAGVTQTPRYLIKTRGQQVTLSCSPISGHRSVSWYQQTPGQGLQFLFEYFSETQRNKGNFPGRFSGRQFSNSRSEMNVSTLELGDSALYLCASSRDRTGGGTEAFFGQGTRLTVV.